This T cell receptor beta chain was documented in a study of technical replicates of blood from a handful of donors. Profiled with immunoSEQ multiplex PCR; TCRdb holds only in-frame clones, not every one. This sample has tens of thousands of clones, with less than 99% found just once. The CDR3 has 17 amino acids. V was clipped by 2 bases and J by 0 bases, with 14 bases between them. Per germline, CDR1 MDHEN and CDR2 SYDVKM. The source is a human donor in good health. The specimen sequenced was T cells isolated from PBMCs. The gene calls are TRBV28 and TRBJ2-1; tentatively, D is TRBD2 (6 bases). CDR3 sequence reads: CASSLGPGGSSYNEQFF. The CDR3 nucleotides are TGTGCCAGCAGTTTAGGCCCCGGGGGTAGCTCCTACAATGAGCAGTTCTTC.